One and the same sample provided the 6 T cell receptor beta chains below, sequenced in a study (dated by TCRdb to between 2014 and 2017). Cells that were CD4+CD25+CD127-/low were the ones isolated as Tregs. Receptor libraries were prepared by 5' RACE. Sequencing instrument: Illumina MiSeq. The public sequencing data were trimmed at Q25 with fastp and processed into clonotypes with MiXCR by TCRdb, which kept only in-frame beta chains. A single entry per CDR3 protein holds the most common genes and DNA from its merged rows. In this sample the table shows approximately 11,000 distinct CDR3 sequences, 27% of which occur a single time. The ten largest clones represent under 3% of the sample. Source material: Tregs sorted from a lymph node. These receptor sequences come from a female donor with breast cancer.

The chain links TRBV7-3 to TRBJ2-6; no definite D call. This CDR3 contains 15 residues. V shed 5 bases and J shed 0 bases, with 8 bases lying between them. Germline lookup yields CDR1 SGHTA and CDR2 FQGTGA. The CDR3 DNA follows: TGTGCCAGCAGCCATTACAGCTCTGGGGCCAACGTCCTGACTTTC. Protein product: CASSHYSSGANVLTF.

On this clonotype itself: This may arise from a read error, as a much more abundant clone is one base away. The chain recombines TRBV5-1 with TRBJ2-1, with 11 nucleotides matching TRBD2. CDR1 and CDR2 (germline): SGHRS, YFSETQ. This CDR3 spans 17 amino acids. CDR3 DNA: TGCGCCAGCAGCTTGGATCCCCTAGCGGGAGGCGTCAGTGAGCAGCTCTTC. This sequence encodes CASSLDPLAGGVSEQLF.

The gene calls are TRBV20-1 and TRBJ1-2; D unresolved. The CDR3 has 13 residues. Germline lookup yields CDR1 DFQATT and CDR2 SNEGSKA (reference sequence). The V gene lost 5 bases and the J gene lost 8 bases, with 18 bases spanning the gap. The CDR3 DNA reads TGCAGTGCTCATTCGAGGAAGCTGGGAGGCTACACCTTC. As protein: CSAHSRKLGGYTF.

A remark on this clonotype: Possible read error: a much larger clone is one base away. V usage is TRBV7-2 and J usage is TRBJ2-3; 9 positions agree with TRBD1. The V and J ends lost 3 bases and 5 bases, in that order; junction bases with no gene match: 3. This CDR3 has 14 residues. Germline loops: CDR1 SGHTA, CDR2 FQGNSA. The CDR3 is CASSFGTGKDTQYF. The CDR3 DNA sequence: TGTGCCAGCAGCTTTGGGACAGGGAAAGATACGCAGTATTTT. Drawing the rest from reference TRBV7-2 and TRBJ2-3, the complete variable domain is GAGVSQSPSNKVTEKGKDVELRCDPISGHTALYWYRQSLGQGLEFLIYFQGNSAPDKSGLPSDRFSAERTGGSVSTLTIQRTQQEDSAVYLCASSFGTGKDTQYFGPGTRLTVL.

The rearrangement joins TRBV10-3 to TRBJ1-5; D uncertain. The germline V gene encodes CDR1 ENHRY and CDR2 SYGVKD. The V end was cut by 3 bases, the J end by 4 bases, with 16 bases between. The CDR3 covers 16 residues. In DNA form, the CDR3 reads TGTGCCATCAGTGAATTTTCATCGACTGCGAATCAGCCCCAGCATTTT. This encodes CAISEFSSTANQPQHF.

This clonotype was detected ten times or more. The gene calls are TRBV20-1 and TRBJ1-5, with TRBD1 matching 9 bases. V lost 5 bases and J lost 2; bases outside the gene matches: 4. CDR3 length: 14 amino acids. The germline CDR1 and CDR2 sequences are DFQATT and SNEGSKA (reference sequence). The CDR3 sequence is CSAQTGGGNQPQHF. For the CDR3, the DNA is TGCAGTGCTCAGACAGGGGGTGGCAATCAGCCCCAGCATTTT.